This record looks at one T cell receptor beta chain sequence and its context. Original analysis: Estimation of nucleated cell counts relied on the amplification of reference gene primers. The assay was immunoSEQ multiplex PCR, and TCRdb's table has in-frame clones only and misses some. V and J calls plus clone size are reproduced from that table; the DNA served to infer D and trimming. The profile shows nearly 55,000 clones, 86% of them singletons. This sample is drawn from a study of blood T cell repertoires in COVID-19. The germline V gene has CDR1 SGHRS and CDR2 YFSETQ. This CDR3 region has 15 residues. V lost 2 bases to trimming and J lost 0 bases, with 9 bases between them.

The sequenced material came from peripheral blood. The chain links TRBV5-1 to TRBJ2-1; TRBD1 might be the D (6 bases). This receptor was identified in a man between 65 and 85 years old with active COVID-19. CDR3 sequence reads: CASSFDRSSYNEQFF. Written as DNA, the CDR3 is TGCGCCAGCAGCTTTGACAGGAGCTCCTACAATGAGCAGTTCTTC.